What follows is one T cell receptor (beta chain) and its context. This record belongs to a study of cytomegalovirus exposure and HLA in healthy donors. Profiling relied on immunoSEQ multiplex PCR, and the TCRdb table lists in-frame clones only, not all of them. The sample holds more than 95,000 clones, around nine tenths seen once. CDR1 is MGHDK and CDR2 is SYGVNS in the germline V gene. The CDR3 consists of 16 residues. V was clipped by 3 bases and J by 0 bases; unmatched bases: 6. The V gene is TRBV25-1, the J gene TRBJ2-3, with 7 nucleotides matching TRBD1. Sequenced sample: PBMCs. This clonotype was sampled from a woman between 18 and 30 years old in good health and CMV-seronegative. In nucleotides, the CDR3 is TGTGCCAGCAGTGAGTATAAGGGGGCCAGCACAGATACGCAGTATTTT. As protein: CASSEYKGASTDTQYF.